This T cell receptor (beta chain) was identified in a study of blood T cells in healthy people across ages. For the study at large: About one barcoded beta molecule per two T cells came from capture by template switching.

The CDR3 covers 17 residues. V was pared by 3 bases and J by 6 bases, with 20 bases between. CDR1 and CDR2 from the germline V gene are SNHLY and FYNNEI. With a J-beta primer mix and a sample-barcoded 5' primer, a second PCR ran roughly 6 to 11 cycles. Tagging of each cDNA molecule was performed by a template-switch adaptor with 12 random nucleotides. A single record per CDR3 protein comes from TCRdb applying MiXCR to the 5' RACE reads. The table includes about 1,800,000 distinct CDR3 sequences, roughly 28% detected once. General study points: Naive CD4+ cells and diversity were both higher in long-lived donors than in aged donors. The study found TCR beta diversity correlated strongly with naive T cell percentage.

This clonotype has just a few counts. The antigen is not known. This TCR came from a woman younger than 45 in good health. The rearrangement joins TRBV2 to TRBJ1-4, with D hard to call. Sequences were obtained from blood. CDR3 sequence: CASSEPPRRMGHEKLFF. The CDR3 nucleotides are TGTGCCAGCAGTGAGCCCCCCCGACGCATGGGTCATGAAAAACTGTTTTTT.